This T cell receptor (beta chain) emerged from a study of Graves' ophthalmopathy and Graves' hyperthyroidism. Study outcomes and limitations: Using a 13-signature model, the authors split ophthalmopathy from stable hyperthyroidism, with 85% to 90% sensitivity and 80% to 84% specificity.

Ten or more counts support this clonotype. Its antigen is as yet unknown. Patients newly diagnosed with hyperthyroidism, under 2 months' duration, were aged 18 to 65, the study reports. If patients had other autoimmune diseases, uncontrolled infections, pregnancy or lactation, they were excluded. Diagnosis was based on clinical symptoms, serum thyroxine, TRAb, thyroid ultrasound and orbital computed tomography. Germline values: CDR1 SGHRS, CDR2 YFSETQ. V was trimmed by 0 bases and J by 5 bases, leaving 6 bases between them. The CDR3 covers 14 residues. Amplified material comprised TCR beta CDR3 regions derived from RNA transcripts. First-round RT-PCR relied on HTBI primers, and a second-round multiplex PCR came next. TCRdb re-analysed the multiplex PCR reads in MiXCR, keeping a single row per CDR3 protein. Among over a million distinct CDR3 sequences listed, about 40% were seen once.

The sequencing input was peripheral blood or thyroid tissue (not recorded which). The chain couples TRBV5-1 to TRBJ1-6; no reliable D call. The source is an adult man with Graves' hyperthyroidism. CDR3 nucleotide sequence: TGCGCCAGCAGCTTGGTGCCAGATAATTCACCCCTCCACTTT. Protein: CASSLVPDNSPLHF.